The rows below give T cell receptor beta chains drawn from one sample of a study of blood T cells in healthy people across ages. TCRdb re-called the 5' RACE reads through MiXCR, storing one row per CDR3 protein. Of roughly 930,000 distinct CDR3 sequences in the sample, about 44% were seen once. Material: blood. The receptors come from a man in his thirties or forties in good health. The CDR3 runs from the conserved cysteine through the conserved F or W. Each record gives: V gene, D gene, J gene, clone size, CDR3 protein, CDR3 DNA. The D gene is left open where the match is weak. The size entry is marked missing in some rows and otherwise reads once, few, many or a size class.

TRBV2	NA	TRBJ2-5	few	CASSQGRGETQYF	TGTGCCAGCAGCCAAGGACGTGGGGAGACCCAGTACTTC
TRBV29-1	NA	TRBJ2-1	few	CSARGGGDEQFF	TGCAGCGCCCGTGGAGGGGGCGATGAGCAGTTCTTC
TRBV20-1	TRBD2	TRBJ2-5	NA	CSASWLAGPQETQYF	TGCAGTGCATCGTGGCTAGCGGGCCCTCAAGAGACCCAGTACTTC
TRBV7-2	NA	TRBJ2-7	NA	CASTLGQSSYEQYF	TGTGCCAGCACCCTGGGCCAGAGTTCCTATGAGCAGTACTTC
TRBV7-9	TRBD2	TRBJ2-5	NA	CASSSATSGGRETQYF	TGTGCCAGCAGCTCAGCAACTAGCGGGGGACGGGAGACCCAGTACTTC
TRBV29-1	NA	TRBJ2-7	many	CSVEDGGSYEQYF	TGCAGCGTTGAAGACGGTGGGTCCTACGAGCAGTACTTC
TRBV18	TRBD2	TRBJ2-7	few	CASSPLGKLAGGHEQYF	TGTGCCAGCTCACCATTGGGGAAGCTAGCGGGAGGTCACGAGCAGTACTTC
TRBV15	NA	TRBJ1-2	NA	CATSRDRQGGYTF	TGTGCCACCAGCAGAGATAGGCAGGGTGGCTACACCTTC
TRBV18	NA	TRBJ1-2	few	CASSPDQGGSGYTF	TGTGCCAGCTCGCCCGACCAGGGAGGGAGTGGCTACACCTTC
TRBV10-3	TRBD1	TRBJ1-6	NA	CAIRDRGESYNSPLHF	TGTGCCATCAGGGACAGGGGGGAATCCTATAATTCACCCCTCCACTTT
TRBV2	NA	TRBJ1-6	few	CARTVSSYNSPLHF	TGTGCCAGGACGGTGAGCTCCTATAATTCACCCCTCCACTTT
TRBV28	NA	TRBJ1-2	few	CAGLDGYGYTF	TGTGCCGGCCTGGACGGGTATGGCTACACCTTC
TRBV2	NA	TRBJ1-1	NA	CASSEGLLGTEAFF	TGTGCCAGCAGTGAAGGCCTCCTAGGGACTGAAGCTTTCTTT